Given below is one T cell receptor beta chain in context. Its cognate antigen is unknown. The CDR3 spans 15 residues. V was trimmed by 5 bases and J by 6 bases, leaving 19 bases between them. The germline CDR1 and CDR2 sequences are SGHTA and FQGTGA. This entry comes from a study of shared clonotypes between healthy human individuals. Broader study findings: Among several donors, around 5% of naive CD4 clonotypes were found in common. Lower generation probabilities were found for non-shared clonotypes than for those shared by all four donors.

Using 200 ng DNA, approximately 27,000 T cell genomes, the sorted-subset replicate PCRs were run. Per the original methods: ImmunoSEQ output held junction-only sequences without quality scores, so filtering differed. Assay: immunoSEQ multiplex PCR; the TCRdb copy retains only in-frame clones and omits some. From that table come the V and J calls and clone size; the DNA was used to work out D and trimming. The sample has 550,000 to 850,000 clones; under 80% are singletons. The source is a woman aged 30 to 39 in good health. Sequences were obtained from memory CD4+ T cells sorted from blood. Subset indicated: CD45RA-negative fraction. V gene TRBV7-3 combines with J gene TRBJ1-2; weak D call: TRBD1 (5 bases). DNA for the CDR3: TGTGCCAGCAGCCCCGGACAACTTCGGGCCGATGGCTACACCTTC. Encoded protein: CASSPGQLRADGYTF.